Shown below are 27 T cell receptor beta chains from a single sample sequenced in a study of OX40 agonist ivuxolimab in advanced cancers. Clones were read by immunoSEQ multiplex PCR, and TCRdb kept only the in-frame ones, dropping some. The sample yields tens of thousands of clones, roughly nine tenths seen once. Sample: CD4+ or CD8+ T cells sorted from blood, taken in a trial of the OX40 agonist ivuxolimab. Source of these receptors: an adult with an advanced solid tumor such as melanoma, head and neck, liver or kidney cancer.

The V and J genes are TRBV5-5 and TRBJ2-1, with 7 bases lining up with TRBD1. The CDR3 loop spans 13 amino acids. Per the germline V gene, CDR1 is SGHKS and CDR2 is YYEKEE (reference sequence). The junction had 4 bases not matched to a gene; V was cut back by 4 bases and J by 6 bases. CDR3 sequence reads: CASSLGTVNEQFF. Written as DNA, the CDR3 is TGTGCCAGCAGCCTTGGGACAGTCAATGAGCAGTTCTTC.

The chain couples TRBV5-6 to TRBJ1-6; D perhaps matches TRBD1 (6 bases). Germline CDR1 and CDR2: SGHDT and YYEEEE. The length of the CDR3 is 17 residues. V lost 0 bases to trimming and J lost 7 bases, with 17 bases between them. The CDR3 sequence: CASSLVSRGIGNSPLHF. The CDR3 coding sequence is TGTGCCAGCAGCTTGGTCTCCAGGGGAATTGGAAATTCACCCCTCCACTTT. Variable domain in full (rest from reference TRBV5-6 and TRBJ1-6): DAGVTQSPTHLIKTRGQQVTLRCSPKSGHDTVSWYQQALGQGPQFIFQYYEEEERQRGNFPDRFSGHQFPNYSSELNVNALLLGDSALYLCASSLVSRGIGNSPLHFGNGTRLTVT.

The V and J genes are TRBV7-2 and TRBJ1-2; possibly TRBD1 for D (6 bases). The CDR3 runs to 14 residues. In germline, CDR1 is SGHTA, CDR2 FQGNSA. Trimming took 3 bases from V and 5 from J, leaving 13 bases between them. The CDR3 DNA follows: TGTGCCAGCAGCTTCCCAGGGACAATATATGGCTACACCTTC. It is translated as CASSFPGTIYGYTF.

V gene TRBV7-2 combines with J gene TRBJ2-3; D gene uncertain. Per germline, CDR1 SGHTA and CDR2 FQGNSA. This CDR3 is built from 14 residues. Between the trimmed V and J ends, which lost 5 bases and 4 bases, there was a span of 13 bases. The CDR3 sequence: CASSAPGGADTQYF. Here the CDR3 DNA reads TGTGCCAGCAGCGCCCCCGGTGGGGCAGATACGCAGTATTTT.

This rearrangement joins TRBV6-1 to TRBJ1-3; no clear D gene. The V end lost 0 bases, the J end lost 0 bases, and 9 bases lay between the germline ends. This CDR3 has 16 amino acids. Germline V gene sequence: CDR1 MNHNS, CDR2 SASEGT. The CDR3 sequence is CASSEAIDFSGNTIYF. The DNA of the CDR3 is TGTGCCAGCAGTGAAGCCATTGACTTCTCTGGAAACACCATATATTTT.

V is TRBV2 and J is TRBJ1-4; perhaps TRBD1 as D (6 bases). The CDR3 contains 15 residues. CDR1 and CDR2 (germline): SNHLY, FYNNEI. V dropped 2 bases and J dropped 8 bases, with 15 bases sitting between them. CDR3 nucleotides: TGTGCCAGCAGTGAAAGGGGGGGGCCGTGGGAAAAACTGTTTTTT. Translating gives CASSERGGPWEKLFF.

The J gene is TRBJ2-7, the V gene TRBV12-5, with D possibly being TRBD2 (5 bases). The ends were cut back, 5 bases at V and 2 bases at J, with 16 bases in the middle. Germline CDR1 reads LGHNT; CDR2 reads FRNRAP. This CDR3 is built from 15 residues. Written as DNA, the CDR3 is TGTGCTAGTGGTCCTACCACTAGTTCCCCCTACGAGCAGTACGTC. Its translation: CASGPTTSSPYEQYV.

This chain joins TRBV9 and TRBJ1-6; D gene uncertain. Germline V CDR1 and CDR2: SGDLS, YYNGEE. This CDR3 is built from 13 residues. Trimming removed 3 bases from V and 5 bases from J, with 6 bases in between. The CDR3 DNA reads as TGTGCCAGCAGCGAGGTGGATAATTCACCCCTCCACTTT. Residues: CASSEVDNSPLHF.

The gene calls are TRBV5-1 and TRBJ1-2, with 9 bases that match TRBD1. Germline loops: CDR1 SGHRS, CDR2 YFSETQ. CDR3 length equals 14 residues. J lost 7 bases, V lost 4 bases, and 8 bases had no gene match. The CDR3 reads CASSASGTGSGYTF. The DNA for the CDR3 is TGCGCCAGCAGCGCCTCCGGGACAGGGTCTGGCTACACCTTC.

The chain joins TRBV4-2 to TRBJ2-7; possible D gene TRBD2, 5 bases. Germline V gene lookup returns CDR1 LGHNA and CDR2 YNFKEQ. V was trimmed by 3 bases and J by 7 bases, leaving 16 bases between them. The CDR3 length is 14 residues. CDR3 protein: CASSHIPPTGEQYV. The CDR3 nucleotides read TGTGCCAGCAGCCATATACCGCCGACGGGGGAGCAGTACGTC.

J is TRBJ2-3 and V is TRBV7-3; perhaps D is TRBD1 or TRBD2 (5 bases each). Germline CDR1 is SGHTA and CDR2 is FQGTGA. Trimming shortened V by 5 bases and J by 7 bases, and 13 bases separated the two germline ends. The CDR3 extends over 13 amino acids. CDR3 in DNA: TGTGCCAGCAGCCCGGGGCGGGTGAATACGCAGTATTTT. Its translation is CASSPGRVNTQYF.

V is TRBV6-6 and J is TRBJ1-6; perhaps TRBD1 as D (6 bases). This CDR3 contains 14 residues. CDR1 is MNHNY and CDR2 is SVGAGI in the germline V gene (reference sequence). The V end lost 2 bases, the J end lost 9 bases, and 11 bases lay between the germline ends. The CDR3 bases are TGTGCCAGCAGTTACGGGCAGGGGAGTTCACCCCTCCACTTT. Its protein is CASSYGQGSSPLHF.

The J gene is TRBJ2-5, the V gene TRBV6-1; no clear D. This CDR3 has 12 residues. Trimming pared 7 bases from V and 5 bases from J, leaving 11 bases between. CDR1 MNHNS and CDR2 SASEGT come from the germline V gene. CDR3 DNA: TGTGCCAGCATGCGAGCTGGTGAGACCCAGTACTTC. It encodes CASMRAGETQYF.

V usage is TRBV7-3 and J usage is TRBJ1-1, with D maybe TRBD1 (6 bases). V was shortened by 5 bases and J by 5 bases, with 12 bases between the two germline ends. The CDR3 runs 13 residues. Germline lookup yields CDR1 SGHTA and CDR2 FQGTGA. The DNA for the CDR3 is TGTGCCAGCAGCACACAGGGAGATACTGAAGCTTTCTTT. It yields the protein CASSTQGDTEAFF.

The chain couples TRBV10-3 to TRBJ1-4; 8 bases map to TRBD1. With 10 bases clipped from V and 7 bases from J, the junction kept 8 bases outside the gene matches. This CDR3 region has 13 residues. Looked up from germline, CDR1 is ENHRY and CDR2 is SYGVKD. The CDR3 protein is CATNRGIGEKLFF. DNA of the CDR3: TGTGCCACGAACAGGGGGATAGGTGAAAAACTGTTTTTT.

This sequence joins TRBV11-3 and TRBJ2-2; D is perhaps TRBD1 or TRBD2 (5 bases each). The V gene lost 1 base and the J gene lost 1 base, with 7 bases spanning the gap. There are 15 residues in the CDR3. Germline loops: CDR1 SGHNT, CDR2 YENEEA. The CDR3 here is CASSLGGVNTGELFF. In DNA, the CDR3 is TGTGCCAGCAGCTTAGGAGGGGTGAACACCGGGGAGCTGTTTTTT.

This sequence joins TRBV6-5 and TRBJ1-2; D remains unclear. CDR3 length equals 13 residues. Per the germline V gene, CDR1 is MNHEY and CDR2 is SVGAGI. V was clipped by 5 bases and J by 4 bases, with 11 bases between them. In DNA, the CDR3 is TGTGCCAGCAGTCCGGGCCCGGTCTATGGCTACACCTTC. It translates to CASSPGPVYGYTF.

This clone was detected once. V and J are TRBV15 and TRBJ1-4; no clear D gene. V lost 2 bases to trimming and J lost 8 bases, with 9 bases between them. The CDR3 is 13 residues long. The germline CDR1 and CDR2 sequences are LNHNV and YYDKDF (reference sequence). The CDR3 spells CATSRSSAEKLFF. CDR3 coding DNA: TGTGCCACCAGCAGATCCTCCGCGGAAAAACTGTTTTTT.

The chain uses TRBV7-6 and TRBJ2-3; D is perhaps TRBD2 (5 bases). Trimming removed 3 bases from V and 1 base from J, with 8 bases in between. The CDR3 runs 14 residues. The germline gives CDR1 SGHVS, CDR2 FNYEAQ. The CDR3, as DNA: TGTGCCAGCAGCTTGAGCGGACGCACAGATACGCAGTATTTT. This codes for CASSLSGRTDTQYF.

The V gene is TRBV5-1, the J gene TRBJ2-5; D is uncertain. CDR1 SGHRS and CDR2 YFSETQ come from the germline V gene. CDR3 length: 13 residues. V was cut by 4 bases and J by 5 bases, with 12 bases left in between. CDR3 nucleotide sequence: TGCGCCAGCAGCACTTACTCGAGGGAGACCCAGTACTTC. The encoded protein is CASSTYSRETQYF. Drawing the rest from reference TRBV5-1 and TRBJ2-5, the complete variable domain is KAGVTQTPRYLIKTRGQQVTLSCSPISGHRSVSWYQQTPGQGLQFLFEYFSETQRNKGNFPGRFSGRQFSNSRSEMNVSTLELGDSALYLCASSTYSRETQYFGPGTRLLVL.

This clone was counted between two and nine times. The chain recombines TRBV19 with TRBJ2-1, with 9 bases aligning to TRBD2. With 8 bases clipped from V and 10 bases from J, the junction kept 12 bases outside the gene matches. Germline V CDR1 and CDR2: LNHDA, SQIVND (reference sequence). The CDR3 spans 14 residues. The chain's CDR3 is CASAGGPTPWEQFF. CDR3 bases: TGTGCCAGTGCGGGGGGGCCTACCCCGTGGGAGCAGTTCTTC.

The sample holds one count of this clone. The CDR3: CASSLGGAGAYGYTF. CDR3 coding DNA: TGTGCCAGCAGCTTAGGTGGGGCAGGAGCCTATGGCTACACCTTC. The chain has TRBV7-2 and TRBJ1-2; possibly TRBD1 for D (5 bases). V was pared by 1 base and J by 4 bases, with 13 bases between. The CDR3 runs to 15 residues. Germline V CDR1 and CDR2: SGHTA, FQGNSA.

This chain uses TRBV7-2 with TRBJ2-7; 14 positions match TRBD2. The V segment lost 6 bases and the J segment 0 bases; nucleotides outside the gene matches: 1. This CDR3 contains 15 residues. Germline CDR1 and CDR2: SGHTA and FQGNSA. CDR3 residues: CASRGLAGDSYEQYF. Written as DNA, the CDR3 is TGTGCCAGCAGGGGACTAGCGGGGGACTCCTACGAGCAGTACTTC.

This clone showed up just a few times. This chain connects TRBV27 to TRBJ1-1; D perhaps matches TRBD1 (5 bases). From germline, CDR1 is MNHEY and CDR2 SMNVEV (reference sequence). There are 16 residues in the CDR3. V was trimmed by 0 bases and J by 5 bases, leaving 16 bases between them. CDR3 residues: CASSLSRANGLTEAFF. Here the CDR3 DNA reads TGTGCCAGCAGTTTATCCAGGGCGAATGGGTTGACTGAAGCTTTCTTT.

The CDR3 nucleotides read TGCGCCAGCAGCTTGGTCATTGCGGCGGGAGCCCGGGAGCAGTTCTTC. This codes for CASSLVIAAGAREQFF. The chain has TRBV5-1 and TRBJ2-1; 7 nucleotides align to TRBD2. There are 16 residues in the CDR3. V was clipped by 0 bases and J by 10 bases; unmatched bases: 13. Germline-derived CDR1 and CDR2 are SGHRS and YFSETQ.

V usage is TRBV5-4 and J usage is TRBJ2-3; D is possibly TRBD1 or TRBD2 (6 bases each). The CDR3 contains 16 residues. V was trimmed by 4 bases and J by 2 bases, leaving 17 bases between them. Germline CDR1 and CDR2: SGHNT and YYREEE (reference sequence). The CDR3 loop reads CASSPAQGRSTDTQYF. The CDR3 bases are TGTGCCAGCAGCCCTGCGCAGGGGAGGTCCACAGATACGCAGTATTTT.

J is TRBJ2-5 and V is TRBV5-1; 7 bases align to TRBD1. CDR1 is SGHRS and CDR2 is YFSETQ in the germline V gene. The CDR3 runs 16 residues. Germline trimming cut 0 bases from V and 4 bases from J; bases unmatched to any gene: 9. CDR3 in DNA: TGCGCCAGCAGCTTGGCCCGGGACAGAATGGGAGAGACCCAGTACTTC. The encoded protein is CASSLARDRMGETQYF.